The clone carrying this T cell receptor beta chain occurred a few times. The data are from a study of T-cell reconstitution after alpha-beta-depleted transplantation in children. For TCRbeta, the library was prepared with unique molecular identifiers. MiXCR, applied by TCRdb to the PCR reads, yields one record per CDR3 protein. This table holds some 390,000 distinct CDR3 sequences, about a fifth found once. V shed 6 bases and J 5 bases; nucleotides not matched to a gene: 6. The CDR3 runs to 13 residues. This sample comprised PBMCs from the stem cell graft donor, obtained from the stem cell graft. The sequence derives from a human donor who donated a stem cell graft to a child with acute myeloid leukemia. This chain connects TRBV12-3 or TRBV12-4 to TRBJ2-5; 7 bases are a match to TRBD1. The chain's CDR3 is CASRRRGSETQYF. The CDR3, as DNA: TGTGCCAGCAGACGCAGGGGGTCGGAGACCCAGTACTTC.